This T cell receptor (beta chain) comes out of a study of T-cell memory formation after mild COVID-19. The wider study: Clusters of TCRs were largely donor specific.

Broader study findings: Second-wave clones peaking on day 37 lacked confirmed SARS-CoV-2 specificity.

This clonotype has more than one count but fewer than ten. Its matching antigen is unknown. The CDR3 contains 15 residues. From germline, CDR1 is DFQATT and CDR2 SNEGSKA (reference sequence). The germline V and J ends were trimmed by 1 base and 5 bases, with 15 bases remaining between them. 5'RACE primed from the constant segment yielded TCR alpha and TCR beta cDNA libraries bearing sample barcodes and UMIs. TCRdb recomputed calls from the 5' RACE reads with MiXCR, one row per CDR3 protein. The sample lists a few hundred thousand distinct CDR3 sequences, just under 20% seen once, with under 25% in the top ten.

Material: PBMCs or a T cell subset sorted from them (not recorded which). The rearrangement uses TRBV20-1 and TRBJ1-5, with D hard to call. The clonotype originates from a man younger than 35 who had mild COVID-19 (a few samples of this study predate the infection). Cell type and time point are not known. The CDR3 DNA reads TGCAGTGCTAGAGTGCTAGGACGGGAGGATCAGCCCCAGCATTTT. Translating gives CSARVLGREDQPQHF.